This TCR beta chain was found in a study of CD8+ T cells in alopecia areata. This CDR3 has 17 amino acids. J was trimmed by 5 bases and V by 5 bases; bases with no gene match: 12. CDR1 SGHTA and CDR2 FQGTGA come from the germline V gene. RNA was extracted and reverse transcribed into cDNA as the sequencing template. The assay was immunoSEQ multiplex PCR, and TCRdb's table has in-frame clones only and misses some. This sample has 98,000 or so clones; approximately 50% occur once, and the top ten carry about 23%. The TCR sequence derives from a human donor with alopecia areata. The gene calls are TRBV7-3 and TRBJ2-1; 10 bases are shared with TRBD1. Input material: NKG2D-low CD8+ T cells sorted from blood. The CDR3 coding sequence is TGTGCCAGCAGCCTCTCCCCGGGGGACAGGGGACACAATGAGCAGTTCTTC. Its translation is CASSLSPGDRGHNEQFF.